The rows below give T cell receptor beta chains drawn from one sample of a study of blood T cell repertoires in COVID-19. Only in-frame clones appear in the TCRdb table, and some are missing; sequencing was by immunoSEQ multiplex PCR. The sample comprises almost 400,000 clones, over 75% of which are singletons, and around 0.91% rests with the top ten. Source material: PBMCs or T cells enriched from blood (not recorded which). The origin of the receptors is a woman aged 30 to 39 with acute COVID-19. Both conserved end residues are part of each CDR3. D genes are given only for firm matches. Size is stated for part of the rows, as once, few or many counts, or as a class when the clone is expanded.

length: 17; J: TRBJ1-2; size: -; V: TRBV30; D: -; DNA: TGTGCCTGGAGTGTACTTGGTTTGGGGGCAAGTAGTGATGGCTACACCTTC; CDR3: CAWSVLGLGASSDGYTF
length: 15; J: TRBJ1-3; size: -; V: TRBV6-5; D: -; DNA: TGTGCCAGCAGTTACACCGGGACACGTGGAAACACCATATATTTT; CDR3: CASSYTGTRGNTIYF
length: 13; J: TRBJ1-1; size: -; V: TRBV10-2; D: -; DNA: TGCGCCAGCCGACTGAGCATGAACACTGAAGCTTTCTTT; CDR3: CASRLSMNTEAFF
length: 16; J: TRBJ2-2; size: -; V: TRBV27; D: TRBD1; DNA: TGTGCCAGCAGAACCAAACAGGGGGCGAACACCGGGGAGCTGTTTTTT; CDR3: CASRTKQGANTGELFF
length: 16; J: TRBJ1-4; size: -; V: TRBV4-1; D: -; DNA: TGCGCCAGCAGCCAACCCGACACCCGGTCGAGTGAAAAACTGTTTTTT; CDR3: CASSQPDTRSSEKLFF
length: 18; J: TRBJ2-3; size: once; V: TRBV2; D: TRBD2; DNA: TGTGCCAGCACGACTAGCGGGGGGACCCGCAGTCCCGCAGATACGCAGTATTTT; CDR3: CASTTSGGTRSPADTQYF
length: 12; J: TRBJ2-7; size: few; V: TRBV28; D: TRBD1; DNA: TGTGCCAGCAGCGGACAGGGCAACGAGCAGTACTTC; CDR3: CASSGQGNEQYF
length: 16; J: TRBJ1-5; size: -; V: TRBV27; D: TRBD1; DNA: TGTGCCAGCAGTTTAGGGACAGGGGTACGCAATCAGCCCCAGCATTTT; CDR3: CASSLGTGVRNQPQHF
length: 14; J: TRBJ2-1; size: -; V: TRBV6-4; D: TRBD1; DNA: TGTGCCAGCAGCCGGGACAGAATATACAATGAGCAGTTCTTC; CDR3: CASSRDRIYNEQFF
length: 13; J: TRBJ1-1; size: once; V: TRBV7-3; D: -; DNA: TGTGCCAGCAGCATCAGGGGGAACACTGAAGCTTTCTTT; CDR3: CASSIRGNTEAFF
length: 13; J: TRBJ1-4; size: -; V: TRBV5-6; D: -; DNA: TGTGCCAGCAGCTTACAAGATCCAGAAAAACTGTTTTTT; CDR3: CASSLQDPEKLFF